The present T cell receptor beta chain was sequenced within a study of early T cells in non-severe SARS-CoV-2 infection. TCRdb passed the 5' RACE reads through MiXCR, listing each CDR3 protein once. The sample records about 33,000 distinct CDR3 sequences, more than 6% being singletons. Study-level results: There was a bias toward anti-spike CD8 responses in VDJdb matching, which missed private and CD4 specificities.

This clonotype was detected many times. Antigen: not known. Germline V CDR1 and CDR2: LNHDA, SQIVND (reference sequence). V was pared by 6 bases and J by 2 bases, with 10 bases between. This CDR3 region has 13 residues. The sample comprised whole blood. This receptor was taken from an adult who was a healthcare worker with PCR-confirmed SARS-CoV-2 infection or an uninfected control (not recorded which). J is TRBJ1-1 and V is TRBV19; D remains unclear. The CDR3 DNA reads TGTGCCAGTAGGAAAGGGCTAAACACTGAAGCTTTCTTT. Translated, it gives CASRKGLNTEAFF. The full variable domain, with the rest looked up from reference TRBV19 and TRBJ1-1, is DGGITQSPKYLFRKEGQNVTLSCEQNLNHDAMYWYRQDPGQGLRLIYYSQIVNDFQKGDIAEGYSVSREKKESFPLTVTSAQKNPTAFYLCASRKGLNTEAFFGQGTRLTVV.